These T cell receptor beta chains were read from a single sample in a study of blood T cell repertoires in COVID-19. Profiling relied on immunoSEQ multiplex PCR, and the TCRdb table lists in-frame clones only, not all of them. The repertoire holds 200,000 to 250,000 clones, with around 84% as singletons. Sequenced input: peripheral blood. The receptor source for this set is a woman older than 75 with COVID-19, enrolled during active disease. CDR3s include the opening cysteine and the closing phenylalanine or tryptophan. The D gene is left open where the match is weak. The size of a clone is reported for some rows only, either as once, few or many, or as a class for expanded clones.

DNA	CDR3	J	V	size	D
TGTGCCAGCAGCTTTTCCAGCAGGGTCGAGGAGACCCAGTACTTC	CASSFSSRVEETQYF	TRBJ2-5	TRBV5-4	NA	NA
TGTGCCACCAGTGACGGGAGTAACATGAACACTGAAGCTTTCTTT	CATSDGSNMNTEAFF	TRBJ1-1	TRBV24-1	NA	NA
TGTGCCAGCAGCTCGGACAGGGGTAATAGGAATGAGCAGTTCTTC	CASSSDRGNRNEQFF	TRBJ2-1	TRBV7-3	NA	TRBD1
TGCGCCAGCAGCCCTAATAGGCGGGGAGCTGCTAATGAAAAACTGTTTTTT	CASSPNRRGAANEKLFF	TRBJ1-4	TRBV4-3	once	NA
TGTGCCAGTAGGTTGACAGCTAACACTGAAGCTTTCTTT	CASRLTANTEAFF	TRBJ1-1	TRBV19	few	NA
TGCGCCAGCAGCCAAGAAGTAGGGGGTTACGGTCAGCCCCAGCATTTT	CASSQEVGGYGQPQHF	TRBJ1-5	TRBV4-1	few	NA
TGTGCCAGCAGCCACGACAGGGCTGATTCACCCCTCCACTTT	CASSHDRADSPLHF	TRBJ1-6	TRBV7-9	NA	TRBD1
TGTGCCAGCAGCACGACAGGGGGAAACACCATATATTTT	CASSTTGGNTIYF	TRBJ1-3	TRBV5-4	NA	TRBD1
TGTGCCAGCAGCTCTGAAGCTTCTTCCTACAATGAGCAGTTCTTC	CASSSEASSYNEQFF	TRBJ2-1	TRBV7-2	few	NA
TGTGCCTGGAGTCCCGGGATAGCGGGGCGACAAGAGACCCAGTACTTC	CAWSPGIAGRQETQYF	TRBJ2-5	TRBV30	NA	TRBD2
TGTGCCAGCAGCTTAGGGTCCGGGGGTGACTATGGCTACACCTTC	CASSLGSGGDYGYTF	TRBJ1-2	TRBV11-2	NA	NA
TGTGCCACCAGTGACACCGGGACAGGGGCTGGGGCCAACGTCCTGACTTTC	CATSDTGTGAGANVLTF	TRBJ2-6	TRBV24-1	NA	TRBD1
TGTGCCAGCAGCCCCGTAGGACAGGGGTTATATTCACCCCTCCACTTT	CASSPVGQGLYSPLHF	TRBJ1-6	TRBV3-1/TRBV3-2	NA	TRBD1
TGTGCCAGCTCACGCAACTCCGGGACTAGTGACAATGAGCAGTTCTTC	CASSRNSGTSDNEQFF	TRBJ2-1	TRBV18	NA	TRBD2
TGTGCCAGCAGCCAAGATCGAGGGGACAGGGAGAACATTCAGTACTTC	CASSQDRGDRENIQYF	TRBJ2-4	TRBV3-1/TRBV3-2	NA	TRBD1
TGTGCCAGTAGTATTCAGGGGTCCTACGAGCAGTACTTC	CASSIQGSYEQYF	TRBJ2-7	TRBV19	many	NA
TGTGCCAGCAGCCATGTCAGGGGGCGCGATGACACCGGGGAGCTGTTTTTT	CASSHVRGRDDTGELFF	TRBJ2-2	TRBV27	once	TRBD1
TGTGCCACTACAGGGGGATGGGATGGCTACACCTTC	CATTGGWDGYTF	TRBJ1-2	TRBV28	NA	TRBD1
TGTGCCAGCAGCAACCCTTCAACAGGGTTGGCTGGCTACACCTTC	CASSNPSTGLAGYTF	TRBJ1-2	TRBV11-2	NA	NA
TGTGCCAGCAGCCGAGGGGGTGCAACTAATGAAAAACTGTTTTTT	CASSRGGATNEKLFF	TRBJ1-4	TRBV7-6	NA	NA
TGTGCCAGCAGCCAGGCGTGGACAGGGGGATCCGATGAGCAGTTCTTC	CASSQAWTGGSDEQFF	TRBJ2-1	TRBV3-1/TRBV3-2	NA	TRBD1
TGTGCCACCAGCAGGGACAGGGGCAGCACTGAAGCTTTCTTT	CATSRDRGSTEAFF	TRBJ1-1	TRBV15	NA	TRBD1
TGTGCCAGCAGTCGGGCAGGGAGCAATCAGCCCCAGCATTTT	CASSRAGSNQPQHF	TRBJ1-5	TRBV27	once	NA
TGTGCCAGCAGCCAACAGGGGGCGAGCACAGATACGCAGTATTTT	CASSQQGASTDTQYF	TRBJ2-3	TRBV5-5	NA	TRBD1
TGTGCCAGCACCTTCCTCGTGGGCCAGGGGGCTGATCAGCCCCAGCATTTT	CASTFLVGQGADQPQHF	TRBJ1-5	TRBV28	NA	TRBD1
TGTGCAGGCGGGCGCAGACATGAGGATGGCTACACCTTC	CAGGRRHEDGYTF	TRBJ1-2	TRBV5-5	NA	NA
TGTGCCAGCAGTGACTTAGCGGGGGGCGGAAAAAACATTCAGTACTTC	CASSDLAGGGKNIQYF	TRBJ2-4	TRBV6-6	NA	TRBD2
TGTGCCAGCTCACCACTCAGTCCCGGGGAGCTGTTTTTT	CASSPLSPGELFF	TRBJ2-2	TRBV18	NA	NA
TGTGCCAGCAGCACTCCCCGACGGGACTCAGACTATGGCTACACCTTC	CASSTPRRDSDYGYTF	TRBJ1-2	TRBV9	NA	NA
TGTGCCAGCAGCGTGGACAGGGAGATCCAGTACTTC	CASSVDREIQYF	TRBJ2-5	TRBV9	NA	TRBD1
TGTGCCAGCAGCGTATCAGGGGGCGCATGGGATACGCAGTATTTT	CASSVSGGAWDTQYF	TRBJ2-3	TRBV9	NA	TRBD1
TGTGCCAGCAGCCCTGCCAGGACAGGTTTATCTGGGGCCAACGTCCTGACTTTC	CASSPARTGLSGANVLTF	TRBJ2-6	TRBV7-6	NA	TRBD1
TGTGCCAGCAAAAGTCAGGGTTACGAAAAACTGTTTTTT	CASKSQGYEKLFF	TRBJ1-4	TRBV7-2	NA	NA
TGTGCCAGCAGCCTCCGGACTAGCGGGGAAACAGATACGCAGTATTTT	CASSLRTSGETDTQYF	TRBJ2-3	TRBV3-1/TRBV3-2	NA	TRBD2
TGTGCCAGCAGTTTTGCCAGGAACTATGGCTACACCTTC	CASSFARNYGYTF	TRBJ1-2	TRBV12-3/TRBV12-4	NA	NA
TGCGCCAGCAGCCCTGGGACAGGATCCATCAATGAGCAGTTCTTC	CASSPGTGSINEQFF	TRBJ2-1	TRBV5-1	NA	TRBD1
TGTGCCAGCAGCGGCGGAGGGCTAGCGCTCACCGGGGAGCTGTTTTTT	CASSGGGLALTGELFF	TRBJ2-2	TRBV9	NA	NA
TGTGCCAGTAGTCCCCCAGGGCAAGAGACCCAGTACTTC	CASSPPGQETQYF	TRBJ2-5	TRBV19	NA	NA
TGCGCCAGCAGCTTACCGGGACAGGGTAACACTGAAGCTTTCTTT	CASSLPGQGNTEAFF	TRBJ1-1	TRBV5-1	NA	TRBD1
TGTGCCAGCAGCTTAGTTAAGGGGGGGTGGAATGAGCAGTTCTTC	CASSLVKGGWNEQFF	TRBJ2-1	TRBV7-2	NA	NA
TGTGCCAGCAGCTTTAAAACAGGGTTCGGAGGAGAGACCCAGTACTTC	CASSFKTGFGGETQYF	TRBJ2-5	TRBV7-3	NA	NA
TGTGCCAGCACCCCCGGGTACAGGGCAGGTGGCTACACCTTC	CASTPGYRAGGYTF	TRBJ1-2	TRBV6-4	NA	NA
TGTGCCAGCTCCCCGGACAGGAGGTCTGAAGCTTTCTTT	CASSPDRRSEAFF	TRBJ1-1	TRBV18	NA	TRBD1
TGTGCCAGCAGTCCCACGGACAGAGAAAACATTCAGTACTTC	CASSPTDRENIQYF	TRBJ2-4	TRBV7-9	NA	NA
TGTGCCAGCTACAGTAATCCGGGACAGGAGGAGGGCTATGGCTACACCTTC	CASYSNPGQEEGYGYTF	TRBJ1-2	TRBV19	NA	TRBD1
TGTGCCAGCAGCCGCGGAGGTTTGGGGTATGGCTACACCTTC	CASSRGGLGYGYTF	TRBJ1-2	TRBV3-1/TRBV3-2	NA	NA
TGTGCCAGCAGCGTAGACAGGGGCAACACCGGGGAGCTGTTTTTT	CASSVDRGNTGELFF	TRBJ2-2	TRBV9	NA	TRBD1
TGTGCCAGCAGTTCCCCTCGTGCGGGGGAGACCCAGTACTTC	CASSSPRAGETQYF	TRBJ2-5	TRBV6-5	NA	NA
TGTGCCATCAGTGAGCCCGGGGTAGCGGGGAGCGCCAAAAACATTCAGTACTTC	CAISEPGVAGSAKNIQYF	TRBJ2-4	TRBV10-3	NA	TRBD2
TGCGCCAGCAGGTCCGGGGGTGTAAACACCGGGGAGCTGTTTTTT	CASRSGGVNTGELFF	TRBJ2-2	TRBV5-1	NA	NA
TGCGCCAGCAGCCGACAGGGGGCGGGGACAGATACGCAGTATTTT	CASSRQGAGTDTQYF	TRBJ2-3	TRBV5-1	NA	TRBD1